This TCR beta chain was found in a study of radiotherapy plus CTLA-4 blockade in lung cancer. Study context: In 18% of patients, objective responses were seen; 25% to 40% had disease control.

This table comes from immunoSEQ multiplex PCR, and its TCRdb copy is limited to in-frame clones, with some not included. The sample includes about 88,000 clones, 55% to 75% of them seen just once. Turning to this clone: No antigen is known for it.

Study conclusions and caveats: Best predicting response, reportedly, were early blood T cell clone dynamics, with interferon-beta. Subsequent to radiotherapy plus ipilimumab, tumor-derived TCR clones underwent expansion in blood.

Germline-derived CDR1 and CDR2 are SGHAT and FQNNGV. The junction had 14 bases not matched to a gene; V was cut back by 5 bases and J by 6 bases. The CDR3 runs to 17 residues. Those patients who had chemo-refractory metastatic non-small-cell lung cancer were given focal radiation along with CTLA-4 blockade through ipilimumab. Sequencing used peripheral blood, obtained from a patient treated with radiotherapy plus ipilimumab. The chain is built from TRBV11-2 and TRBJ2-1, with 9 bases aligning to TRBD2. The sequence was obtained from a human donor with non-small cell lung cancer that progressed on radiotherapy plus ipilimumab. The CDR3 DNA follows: TGTGCCAGCAGCCACGGTGGGAGACTAGCGGACATCAATGAGCAGTTCTTC. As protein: CASSHGGRLADINEQFF.